This T cell receptor beta chain stems from a study of T cell repertoires in cytomegalovirus infection. The wider study: Carrying CMV and the relevant HLA type showed in public TCR beta signatures.

TCRdb re-analysed the reads in MiXCR, keeping a single row per CDR3 protein. The table shows about 920,000 distinct CDR3 sequences, with about 33% occurring only once. This clonotype was counted only a few times. The antigen remains unidentified. V was pared by 0 bases and J by 2 bases, with 11 bases between. CDR1 and CDR2 (germline): LNHDA, SQIVND (reference sequence). CDR3 length: 16 amino acids. The sequences come from cultured CD8+ T cells from PBMCs, collected from culture after CMV antigen stimulation. The chain combines TRBV19 with TRBJ2-1, with D possibly being TRBD1 (7 bases). This TCR came from a human donor in good health (CMV status not recorded). Some clones in this sample may be carry-over from other donors' samples. CDR3 in amino acids: CASSIERDSPYNEQFF. CDR3 sequence (DNA): TGTGCCAGTAGTATAGAGCGGGACAGTCCCTACAATGAGCAGTTCTTC.